A single sample gave rise to the 29 T cell receptor beta chains below, sequenced in a study of blood T cell repertoires in COVID-19. Assay used: immunoSEQ multiplex PCR; TCRdb lists only in-frame clones, some missing. The table records about 140,000 clones, just under 90% of them present only once. The sequenced sample was peripheral blood. These receptors were taken from a woman between 40 and 55 years old with acute or convalescent COVID-19.

Of note for this clone: Other DNA sequences in this specimen translate into the identical CDR3. The chain joins TRBV27 to TRBJ2-7; 9 bases agree with TRBD1. Losses at the gene ends were 4 bases for V and 2 bases for J; bases not matched to a gene: 6. Germline CDR1 and CDR2: MNHEY and SMNVEV (reference sequence). The CDR3 is 15 residues long. CDR3 in amino acids: CASSSSTGGPYEQYF. In nucleotides, the CDR3 is TGTGCCAGCAGTTCCTCGACAGGGGGTCCCTACGAGCAGTACTTC.

This chain uses TRBV4-3 with TRBJ2-7, with 13 positions matching TRBD2. The CDR3 has 15 amino acids. The trim removed 3 bases at V and 3 bases at J, leaving 2 bases unmatched. CDR1 is LGHNA, CDR2 YSLEER, per germline. CDR3 amino acids: CASSHGTSGNYEQYF. CDR3 nucleotide sequence: TGCGCCAGCAGCCACGGGACTAGCGGGAACTACGAGCAGTACTTC.

V usage is TRBV7-2 and J usage is TRBJ2-5, with D possibly being TRBD2 (6 bases). Trimming removed 3 bases at V and 5 bases at J, with 10 bases between. The CDR3 loop spans 13 amino acids. Germline V gives CDR1 SGHTA, CDR2 FQGNSA. CDR3 DNA: TGTGCCAGCAGCTTGGGGGGATTGGAGACCCAGTACTTC. Protein: CASSLGGLETQYF.

The chain uses TRBV27 and TRBJ2-5; the D is unclear. The V gene lost 5 bases and the J gene lost 5 bases, with 12 bases spanning the gap. The CDR3 consists of 13 residues. CDR1 is MNHEY and CDR2 is SMNVEV in the germline V gene (reference sequence). The CDR3 nucleotides are TGTGCCAGCAGTCCACATGCATGGGAGACCCAGTACTTC. Amino acids: CASSPHAWETQYF.

This chain links TRBV19 with TRBJ1-5; the match to TRBD1 covers 8 bases. CDR1 LNHDA and CDR2 SQIVND come from the germline V gene (reference sequence). The CDR3 is made up of 14 amino acids. Trimming at V came to 6 bases and at J to 3 bases, leaving 4 bases not matched to a gene. The CDR3 here is CASRDRVFNQPQHF. In nucleotides, the CDR3 is TGTGCCAGTAGGGACAGGGTTTTCAATCAGCCCCAGCATTTT.

The chain is built from TRBV7-2 and TRBJ1-1; no clear D gene. V shed 1 base and J shed 7 bases, with 10 bases lying between them. The CDR3 is 13 residues long. Germline V gives CDR1 SGHTA, CDR2 FQGNSA. CDR3 sequence: CASSLVVGGEAFF. The CDR3 DNA follows: TGTGCCAGCAGCTTAGTTGTAGGAGGTGAAGCTTTCTTT.

The chain carries TRBV29-1 and TRBJ1-1; D gene ambiguous. V was shortened by 4 bases and J by 8 bases, with 5 bases between the two germline ends. CDR1 and CDR2 (germline): SQVTM, ANQGSEA. CDR3 length equals 9 residues. CDR3: CSVGAEAFF. DNA for the CDR3: TGCAGCGTTGGCGCAGAAGCTTTCTTT. The full variable domain, with the rest looked up from reference TRBV29-1 and TRBJ1-1, is SAVISQKPSRDICQRGTSLTIQCQVDSQVTMMFWYRQQPGQSLTLIATANQGSEATYESGFVIDKFPISRPNLTFSTLTVSNMSPEDSSIYLCSVGAEAFFGQGTRLTVV.

CDR3 region: CASKGGTLHF. In nucleotides, the CDR3 is TGTGCCAGCAAGGGGGGGACCCTCCACTTT. The V and J genes are TRBV12-3 or TRBV12-4 and TRBJ1-6, with D possibly TRBD1 on 6 matching bases. This CDR3 contains 10 residues. V dropped 7 bases and J dropped 14 bases, with 9 bases sitting between them.

The chain recombines TRBV3-1 (or the pseudogene TRBV3-2) with TRBJ1-6, with D possibly being TRBD1 (5 bases). V was trimmed by 4 bases and J by 0 bases, leaving 13 bases between them. Germline CDR1 is LGHDT and CDR2 is YNNKEL (reference sequence). The length of the CDR3 is 17 residues. CDR3 region: CASSPRQWSSYNSPLHF. The CDR3 bases are TGTGCCAGCAGCCCAAGACAGTGGAGCTCCTATAATTCACCCCTCCACTTT.

The gene calls are TRBV27 and TRBJ1-6, with D possibly TRBD1 on 5 matching bases. Trimming cost V 6 bases and J 13 bases, with 19 bases left between them. The V gene's germline CDR1 is MNHEY and CDR2 SMNVEV (reference sequence). This CDR3 spans 14 amino acids. The CDR3 DNA is TGTGCCAGCAGACCGACAGCTACCTTGGTGCCCCTCCACTTT. Its translation: CASRPTATLVPLHF.

V is TRBV3-1 (or the pseudogene TRBV3-2) and J is TRBJ2-5, with D possibly matching TRBD2 (6 bases). CDR3 size: 13 residues. CDR1 is LGHDT, CDR2 YNNKEL, per germline (reference sequence). Trimming stripped 4 bases from V and 5 bases from J, with 11 bases between. The CDR3 DNA reads TGTGCCAGCAGCCTCCTAGCGCGGGAGACCCAGTACTTC. Translated, it gives CASSLLARETQYF.

The rearrangement uses TRBV6-5 and TRBJ1-6; D is unclear. V was shortened by 2 bases and J by 11 bases, with 7 bases between the two germline ends. The CDR3 has 12 amino acids. Germline-derived CDR1 and CDR2 are MNHEY and SVGAGI. The CDR3, as DNA: TGTGCCAGCAGTTACAAACAAGCACCCCTCCACTTT. It encodes CASSYKQAPLHF.

The chain couples TRBV2 to TRBJ1-2; D is perhaps TRBD1 (6 bases). Germline V lookup: CDR1 SNHLY, CDR2 FYNNEI. This CDR3 contains 15 residues. Deletions cut 7 bases from V and 0 bases from J, with 15 bases between. The DNA of the CDR3 is TGTGCCAGCATTGGGGGGGCCCAAGCTAACTATGGCTACACCTTC. The encoded protein is CASIGGAQANYGYTF.

The J gene is TRBJ2-7, the V gene TRBV5-1; D is uncertain. Trimming removed 0 bases from V and 4 bases from J, with 11 bases in between. The length of the CDR3 is 14 residues. From germline, CDR1 is SGHRS and CDR2 YFSETQ. For the CDR3, the DNA is TGCGCCAGCAGCTTGGTGGGCAGCCAATACGAGCAGTACTTC. This translates into CASSLVGSQYEQYF.

The CDR3 DNA follows: TGTGCCAGCAGCCCCGGGGGCGAGCAGTACTTC. Amino acids: CASSPGGEQYF. V and J are TRBV3-1 (or the pseudogene TRBV3-2) and TRBJ2-7; a weak D match, TRBD2 (6 bases). Looked up from germline, CDR1 is LGHDT and CDR2 is YNNKEL (reference sequence). This CDR3 has 11 amino acids. V was shortened by 4 bases and J by 6 bases, with 7 bases between the two germline ends.

The chain uses TRBV19 and TRBJ1-5; D perhaps matches TRBD1 (6 bases). The CDR3 spans 18 residues. Trimming left V 1 base short and J 4 bases short, with 20 bases between. Germline V gene sequence: CDR1 LNHDA, CDR2 SQIVND (reference sequence). The CDR3 sequence: CASSIAESQGFLNQPQHF. CDR3 DNA sequence: TGTGCCAGTAGTATAGCCGAATCTCAGGGGTTTCTTAATCAGCCCCAGCATTTT.

The chain links TRBV4-3 to TRBJ2-1, with D tentatively TRBD2 (6 bases). The germline CDR1 and CDR2 sequences are LGHNA and YSLEER. V lost 4 bases, J lost 4 bases, and 11 bases lay in between. The CDR3 is made up of 14 amino acids. The CDR3 nucleotides read TGCGCCAGCAGCCCCCTCCGGGAGTACAATGAGCAGTTCTTC. Its protein is CASSPLREYNEQFF.

The chain carries TRBV28 and TRBJ1-1; D perhaps matches TRBD1 (6 bases). With 3 bases removed from V and 0 bases from J, the gap between germline ends came to 11 bases. The CDR3 totals 15 residues. Germline assignment: CDR1 MDHEN and CDR2 SYDVKM. CDR3 sequence: CASSFLQGMNTEAFF. The CDR3 bases are TGTGCCAGCAGTTTCCTACAGGGCATGAACACTGAAGCTTTCTTT.

This clone was detected once. The chain links TRBV6-2 or TRBV6-3 to TRBJ2-1, with 14 nucleotides matching TRBD2. The length of the CDR3 is 17 residues. Germline V gives CDR1 MNHEY, CDR2 SVGEGT. The V and J ends lost 5 bases and 0 bases, in that order; junction bases with no gene match: 3. Written as DNA, the CDR3 is TGTGCCAGCAGTGGACTAGCGGGGGGCCTCTCCTACAATGAGCAGTTCTTC. Residues: CASSGLAGGLSYNEQFF.

The chain couples TRBV28 to TRBJ1-1, with TRBD1 identical over 7 bases. CDR1 is MDHEN and CDR2 is SYDVKM in the germline V gene. This CDR3 spans 13 amino acids. Germline trimming cut 6 bases from V and 2 bases from J; bases unmatched to any gene: 3. CDR3 bases: TGTGCCAGCAGGGGACAGTCAAACACTGAAGCTTTCTTT. This codes for CASRGQSNTEAFF.

The chain couples TRBV11-3 to TRBJ2-1; D is perhaps TRBD1 (5 bases). The length of the CDR3 is 14 residues. The germline V gene has CDR1 SGHNT and CDR2 YENEEA. The V gene lost 3 bases and the J gene lost 0 bases, with 6 bases spanning the gap. CDR3 protein: CASSFDSSYNEQFF. CDR3 DNA: TGTGCCAGCAGCTTTGACAGCTCCTACAATGAGCAGTTCTTC. Based on the CDR3 plus reference TRBV11-3 and TRBJ2-1, the full variable domain is EAGVVQSPRYKIIEKKQPVAFWCNPISGHNTLYWYLQNLGQGPELLIRYENEEAVDDSQLPKDRFSAERLKGVDSTLKIQPAELGDSAVYLCASSFDSSYNEQFFGPGTRLTVL.

This clone was seen just once. The chain couples TRBV7-9 to TRBJ1-2, with TRBD1 identical over 9 bases. Per germline, CDR1 SEHNR and CDR2 FQNEAQ (reference sequence). The CDR3 is made up of 16 amino acids. V lost 5 bases to trimming and J lost 4 bases; unmatched junction nucleotides: 11. The CDR3 coding sequence is TGTGCCAGCAGCCCTACAGGGGGCGGGAAGAGCTATGGCTACACCTTC. It encodes CASSPTGGGKSYGYTF.

The genes are TRBV11-2 and TRBJ2-3; 8 positions agree with TRBD2. The CDR3 has 16 residues. Germline trimming cut 2 bases from V and 4 bases from J; bases unmatched to any gene: 8. Germline-derived CDR1 and CDR2 are SGHAT and FQNNGV. The CDR3 region is CASSLRLATLADTQYF. In DNA form, the CDR3 reads TGTGCCAGCAGCTTAAGACTAGCGACCCTCGCAGATACGCAGTATTTT.

In DNA form, the CDR3 reads TGTGCCAGCAGTTATCTGGACAAGAATGAGCAGTTCTTC. It yields the protein CASSYLDKNEQFF. The V call is TRBV6-2 or TRBV6-3, the J call TRBJ2-1, with D possibly being TRBD1 (5 bases). CDR1 and CDR2 from the germline V gene are MNHEY and SVGEGT. The length of the CDR3 is 13 residues. Deletions cut 3 bases from V and 7 bases from J, with 10 bases between.

J is TRBJ2-1 and V is TRBV19; 7 bases agree with TRBD2. This CDR3 has 11 residues. Germline V gene lookup returns CDR1 LNHDA and CDR2 SQIVND (reference sequence). The V segment lost 5 bases and the J segment 9 bases; nucleotides outside the gene matches: 1. CDR3 sequence reads: CASSPGGEQFF. The CDR3, as DNA: TGTGCCAGTAGTCCGGGGGGTGAGCAGTTCTTC.

This chain connects TRBV2 to TRBJ1-6; 8 bases fit TRBD1. Germline CDR1 and CDR2: SNHLY and FYNNEI. The CDR3 sequence is 13 residues long. Germline trimming cut 6 bases from V and 7 bases from J; bases unmatched to any gene: 2. The CDR3 loop reads CASRGQANSPLHF. The CDR3 nucleotides are TGTGCCAGCAGGGGACAGGCGAATTCACCCCTCCACTTT. The full variable domain, its missing parts supplied by reference TRBV2 and TRBJ1-6, is EPEVTQTPSHQVTQMGQEVILRCVPISNHLYFYWYRQILGQKVEFLVSFYNNEISEKSEIFDDQFSVERPDGSNFTLKIRSTKLEDSAMYFCASRGQANSPLHFGNGTRLTVT.

About this clone: The sample has other DNA sequences that encode this CDR3 too. The V call is TRBV18, the J call TRBJ2-3; 10 bases fit TRBD1. V shed 3 bases, J shed 3 bases, and the junction held 3 bases outside the gene matches. Germline-derived CDR1 and CDR2 are KGHSH and LQKENI. There are 15 residues in the CDR3. In DNA, the CDR3 is TGTGCCAGCTCACCGCCGGGACAGGGGACAGATACGCAGTATTTT. The encoded protein is CASSPPGQGTDTQYF.

The chain carries TRBV2 and TRBJ1-1, with 11 bases identical to TRBD1. This CDR3 is 14 amino acids long. Unmatched junction bases numbered 6, after V lost 6 bases and J lost 6 bases. Per the germline V gene, CDR1 is SNHLY and CDR2 is FYNNEI. CDR3 amino acids: CASSPGQGGAEAFF. As DNA, the CDR3 is TGTGCCAGCAGCCCGGGACAGGGGGGCGCTGAAGCTTTCTTT.

V and J are TRBV6-2 or TRBV6-3 and TRBJ2-1; TRBD1 agrees at 9 bases. The CDR3 has 12 amino acids. The germline V gene has CDR1 MNHEY and CDR2 SVGEGT. The V segment lost 3 bases and the J segment 15 bases; nucleotides outside the gene matches: 6. CDR3 sequence: CASSYWDRVPFF. The DNA for the CDR3 is TGTGCCAGCAGTTATTGGGACAGGGTGCCGTTCTTC.